Below are 3 T cell receptor beta chains sequenced from a single sample in a study of shared clonotypes between healthy human individuals. Assay: immunoSEQ multiplex PCR; the TCRdb copy retains only in-frame clones and omits some. In the table there are fewer than 2.5 million clones, 93% of which are singletons. Source material: naive CD4+ T cells from PBMCs. Specified subset: CD45RA+ positively selected. Receptor source: a man aged 18 to 35 in good health. Some clones in this sample may be carry-over from other donors' samples.

The V and J genes are TRBV19 and TRBJ2-1; 7 positions match TRBD2. CDR1 is LNHDA and CDR2 is SQIVND in the germline V gene (reference sequence). Trimming took 10 bases from V and 7 from J; bases not matched to a gene: 16. The CDR3 is 15 amino acids. The CDR3 DNA reads TGTGCCACCCGTGGGCATGGGAGGGCCCGAAATGAGCAGTTCTTC. Translation gives CATRGHGRARNEQFF.

The chain recombines TRBV6-6 with TRBJ2-7; D not resolved. V lost 7 bases and J lost 0, with 16 bases in between. Germline-derived CDR1 and CDR2 are MNHNY and SVGAGI (reference sequence). CDR3 length equals 15 residues. In DNA, the CDR3 is TGTGCCAGCATATCTAGGACGGTGAGCTCCTACGAGCAGTACTTC. Translation: CASISRTVSSYEQYF.

The chain links TRBV19 to TRBJ2-7, with 15 bases aligning to TRBD2. This CDR3 has 15 amino acids. Germline V gene sequence: CDR1 LNHDA, CDR2 SQIVND (reference sequence). The V segment lost 6 bases and the J segment 7 bases; nucleotides outside the gene matches: 7. The CDR3 sequence is CASSNGLAGGLEQYF. The CDR3, as DNA: TGTGCCAGTAGCAACGGACTAGCGGGAGGGCTGGAGCAGTACTTC.